The clone carrying this T cell receptor beta chain came up a few times. Antigen unknown. Oncomine TCR Beta short-read sequencing was applied to DNA from cultured CD4+ T cells. The authors extracted genomic DNA from cultured CD4+ T cells. TCRdb re-called the PCR reads through MiXCR, storing one row per CDR3 protein. The sample holds over 5,000 distinct CDR3 sequences, nearly 35% seen once. This sample was included in a study of vaccination and CD4 T cells after COVID-19. The V gene lost 6 bases and the J gene lost 8 bases, with 16 bases spanning the gap. Germline assignment: CDR1 SNHLY and CDR2 FYNNEI. The CDR3 length is 13 residues. Treatment given: roughly 10-day PBMC culture with coronavirus spike peptide pools or control peptides (ViraFEST assay). One should note that the unexposed donor's CD4+ T cells were collected before the COVID-19 pandemic (2011-2018). Expansion of antigen-specific T cells with peptide pools by ViraFEST preceded sequencing of TCRs.

Specimen: CD4+ T cells from blood, cultured in vitro. The TCR originated in a human donor in good health. The chain joins TRBV2 to TRBJ1-2; D might be TRBD1 (5 bases). DNA for the CDR3: TGTGCCAGCAGAGATACGGGACTGCTAGGCTACACCTTC. Protein sequence: CASRDTGLLGYTF.